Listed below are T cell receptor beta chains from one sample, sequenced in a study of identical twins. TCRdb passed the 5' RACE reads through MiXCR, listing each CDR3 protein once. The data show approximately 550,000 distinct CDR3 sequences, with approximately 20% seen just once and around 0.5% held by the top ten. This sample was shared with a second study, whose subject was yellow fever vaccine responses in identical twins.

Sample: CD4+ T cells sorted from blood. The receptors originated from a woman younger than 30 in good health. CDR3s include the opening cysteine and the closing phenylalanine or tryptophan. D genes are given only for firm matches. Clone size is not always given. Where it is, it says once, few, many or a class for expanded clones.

TGCAGCGTGACCCAACTAGCGGGAGCTTCCTACGAGCAGTACTTC | CSVTQLAGASYEQYF | TRBJ2-7 | TRBV29-1 | - | TRBD2
TGTGCCAGCAGTGAAAGTGCACGGTCAGCGGCTTTCTTT | CASSESARSAAFF | TRBJ1-1 | TRBV25-1 | - | -
TGCGCCAGCAGCCAGGTGGGACACGCCCAGAGCACAGATACGCAGTATTTT | CASSQVGHAQSTDTQYF | TRBJ2-3 | TRBV4-1 | - | -
TGCGCCAGCAGCTCTCCGGGACTAGCGGGGGGGACCTACAATGAGCAGTTCTTC | CASSSPGLAGGTYNEQFF | TRBJ2-1 | TRBV5-1 | - | TRBD2
TGTGCCAGCACCCAGTACAATGAGCAGTTCTTC | CASTQYNEQFF | TRBJ2-1 | TRBV12-3/TRBV12-4 | few | -
TGTGCCACCAGCAGAGATAACGGTCCCTACAATGAGCAGTTCTTC | CATSRDNGPYNEQFF | TRBJ2-1 | TRBV15 | few | -
TGCAGTGCTAGACCGTGGCGGGAGGTAGATACGCAGTATTTT | CSARPWREVDTQYF | TRBJ2-3 | TRBV20-1 | - | TRBD2
TGTGCCACCAGCAGCCGGGACGGCCTTGAAAAACTGTTTTTT | CATSSRDGLEKLFF | TRBJ1-4 | TRBV15 | few | -
TGTGCCAGCAGTGGCACTCAGGGCTATGGCTACACCTTC | CASSGTQGYGYTF | TRBJ1-2 | TRBV12-3/TRBV12-4 | few | -
TGTGCTAGTGGTCCCGGTCATCAGGAGACCCAGTACTTC | CASGPGHQETQYF | TRBJ2-5 | TRBV12-5 | few | -
TGCGCCAGCAGCCATAAACTAGCGGGAGGGGGAGATACGCAGTATTTT | CASSHKLAGGGDTQYF | TRBJ2-3 | TRBV5-1 | few | TRBD2
TGTGCCAGCAGCGTCACTAGCGGGAGGGGGTCAGATACGCAGTATTTT | CASSVTSGRGSDTQYF | TRBJ2-3 | TRBV7-6 | - | TRBD2
TGTGCCATCAGTGGGGGGATGGGCTACAATGAGCAGTTCTTC | CAISGGMGYNEQFF | TRBJ2-1 | TRBV10-3 | - | -
TGCGCCAGCAGCTCAAAAGGGGGCACAGATACGCAGTATTTT | CASSSKGGTDTQYF | TRBJ2-3 | TRBV5-1 | - | -
TGTGCCAGCAGCTTAAATACGCAGTATTTT | CASSLNTQYF | TRBJ2-3 | TRBV7-9 | few | -
TGTGCCAGCAGCTTAGCGCTGGGACAGGGAGACAATGAGCAGTTCTTC | CASSLALGQGDNEQFF | TRBJ2-1 | TRBV7-9 | - | TRBD1
TGTGCCAGCAGTGATAAGGGAGCAAAGCAAGAGACCCAGTACTTC | CASSDKGAKQETQYF | TRBJ2-5 | TRBV2 | - | -
TGTGCCAGCAGTTCTCTAGCGGGCAATGAGCAGTTCTTC | CASSSLAGNEQFF | TRBJ2-1 | TRBV6-6 | many | TRBD2
TGTGCCAGCAGCTTGGTGTTCAGACAAGAGACCCAGTACTTC | CASSLVFRQETQYF | TRBJ2-5 | TRBV5-5 | - | -
TGTGCCAGCAATCTAGGGGGACGGACAGATACGCAGTATTTT | CASNLGGRTDTQYF | TRBJ2-3 | TRBV2 | few | -
TGCAGTGCCCCAGAGGCCTTAACTGGAAACACCATATATTTT | CSAPEALTGNTIYF | TRBJ1-3 | TRBV20-1 | - | -
TGCTGTGCTAGAGAGCGGGTTAAGGACTCCTACAATGAGCAGTTCTTC | CCARERVKDSYNEQFF | TRBJ2-1 | TRBV20-1 | - | -
TGTGCCAGCAGCCCGGCTCCCTGGTCCTACAATGAGCAGTTCTTC | CASSPAPWSYNEQFF | TRBJ2-1 | TRBV7-6 | few | -
TGTGCCATCAGAAAAACTAGCGGGGGGGCGATGTCCGGGGAGCTGTTTTTT | CAIRKTSGGAMSGELFF | TRBJ2-2 | TRBV10-3 | - | TRBD2
TGTGCCAGCAGCCCCTCGTATCAGCCCCAGCATTTT | CASSPSYQPQHF | TRBJ1-5 | TRBV7-8 | few | -
TGTGCCAGCAGTTTCCTTGTGGGGACAGATACGCAGTATTTT | CASSFLVGTDTQYF | TRBJ2-3 | TRBV12-3/TRBV12-4 | - | -
TGTGCCAGCAGTATCTCGGGGACTGCAACAGATACGCAGTATTTT | CASSISGTATDTQYF | TRBJ2-3 | TRBV25-1 | - | -
TGTGCCAGCAGCTCGTCCAGACTTAGTACCGGGGAGCTGTTTTTT | CASSSSRLSTGELFF | TRBJ2-2 | TRBV11-2 | - | -
TGTGCCAGCAGTACCGACAGGGTCCCGTTCTTC | CASSTDRVPFF | TRBJ2-1 | TRBV12-3/TRBV12-4 | many | TRBD1
TGTGCCAGCAGTCCCAGAGGCAGATCCTACGAGCAGTACTTC | CASSPRGRSYEQYF | TRBJ2-7 | TRBV6-2/TRBV6-3 | few | -
TGTGCCAGCTCACCGACTAGAATTGGGGCGGTGGAGACCCAGTACTTC | CASSPTRIGAVETQYF | TRBJ2-5 | TRBV18 | few | -
TGTGCCAGCAGTTACCGCGTCGCAGCGGGGGGCTCAGATACGCAGTATTTT | CASSYRVAAGGSDTQYF | TRBJ2-3 | TRBV6-5 | - | TRBD2
TGTGCCAGCAGTCGCGGGCCTTGGGATGGCTACACCTTC | CASSRGPWDGYTF | TRBJ1-2 | TRBV2 | - | -
TGCAGCGTTGAGAGAGGAGGGGCGGGAGGCTACACCTTC | CSVERGGAGGYTF | TRBJ1-2 | TRBV29-1 | few | -
TGTGCCACCAGTGATGACGAAAAACTGTTTTTT | CATSDDEKLFF | TRBJ1-4 | TRBV24-1 | few | -
TGCGCCAGCAGCCAAGATATCTACAACTCCTACGAGCAGTACTTC | CASSQDIYNSYEQYF | TRBJ2-7 | TRBV4-1 | few | -
TGCAGTGCTATTCAGGCAGCTGGGATGAACACTGAAGCTTTCTTT | CSAIQAAGMNTEAFF | TRBJ1-1 | TRBV20-1 | - | -